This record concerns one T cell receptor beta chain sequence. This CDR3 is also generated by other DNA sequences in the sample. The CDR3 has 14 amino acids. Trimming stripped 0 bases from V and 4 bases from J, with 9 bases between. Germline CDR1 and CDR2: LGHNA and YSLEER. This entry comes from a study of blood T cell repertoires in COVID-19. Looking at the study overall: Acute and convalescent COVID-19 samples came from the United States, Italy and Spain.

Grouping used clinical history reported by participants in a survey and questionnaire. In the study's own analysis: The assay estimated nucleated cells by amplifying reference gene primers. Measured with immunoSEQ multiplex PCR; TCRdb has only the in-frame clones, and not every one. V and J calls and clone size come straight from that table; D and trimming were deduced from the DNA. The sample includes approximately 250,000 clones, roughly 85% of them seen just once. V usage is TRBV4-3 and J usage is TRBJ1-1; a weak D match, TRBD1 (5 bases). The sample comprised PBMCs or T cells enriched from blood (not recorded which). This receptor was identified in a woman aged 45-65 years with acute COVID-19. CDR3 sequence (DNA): TGCGCCAGCAGCCAAGATTCAGGGATCACTGAAGCTTTCTTT. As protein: CASSQDSGITEAFF.